Each of the 23 T cell receptor beta chains below was sequenced from the same sample in a study of blood T cells in healthy people across ages. A second PCR of roughly 7 to 11 cycles used a sample-barcoded 5' primer and a J-beta primer mix. TCRdb fed the 5' RACE reads into MiXCR, producing one record per CDR3 protein. The table lists around 870,000 distinct CDR3 sequences, around 26% of them singletons, with roughly 17% in the top ten. Sequenced: blood. All receptors come from an elderly woman in good health.

This clonotype was seen ten or more times. The V and J genes are TRBV10-3 and TRBJ2-3; 10 bases fit TRBD2. After removal of 2 bases from V and 4 bases from J, the junction contained 9 bases not matched to a gene. CDR1 is ENHRY and CDR2 is SYGVKD in the germline V gene. The CDR3 covers 17 residues. The CDR3 nucleotides are TGTGCCATCAGTGAGGGACGGGAGACTAGCGGGCCAGATACGCAGTATTTT. Translating it yields CAISEGRETSGPDTQYF.

This clonotype has at least ten counts. This chain connects TRBV20-1 to TRBJ2-7; TRBD1 is a possible D gene (6 bases). The germline V gene has CDR1 DFQATT and CDR2 SNEGSKA (reference sequence). CDR3 size: 10 residues. Deletions cut 8 bases from V and 5 bases from J, with 10 bases between. The CDR3 reads CSTGRNEQYF. The DNA for the CDR3 is TGCAGTACAGGGAGAAACGAGCAGTACTTC.

V is TRBV2 and J is TRBJ2-2; 15 nucleotides agree with TRBD2. The V gene's germline CDR1 is SNHLY and CDR2 FYNNEI. Unmatched junction bases numbered 6, after V lost 10 bases and J lost 6 bases. CDR3 size: 15 residues. The CDR3 DNA reads TGTGCCAACACTAGGACTAGCGGGGGGGCCGGGGAGCTGTTTTTT. Protein: CANTRTSGGAGELFF.

In its sample, this clonotype was seen many times. The CDR3 sequence is CSVLRGAGYTF. DNA of the CDR3: TGCAGCGTTTTGAGGGGCGCGGGCTACACCTTC. This chain connects TRBV29-1 to TRBJ1-2; D is perhaps TRBD1 (5 bases). V lost 5 bases and J lost 8, with 12 bases in between. This CDR3 comprises 11 residues. Germline assignment: CDR1 SQVTM and CDR2 ANQGSEA.

The V gene is TRBV4-3, the J gene TRBJ2-1, with a possible D match to TRBD2 (5 bases). Trimming cost V 1 base and J 9 bases, with 13 bases left between them. Germline V gives CDR1 LGHNA, CDR2 YSLEER. The CDR3 has 14 amino acids. This chain's CDR3 is CASSQGETWSEQFF. The CDR3 DNA reads as TGCGCCAGCAGCCAAGGGGAGACCTGGAGTGAGCAGTTCTTC.

This clonotype was recorded a few times. V gene TRBV7-2 combines with J gene TRBJ1-6; D is undetermined. Trimming pared 0 bases from V and 5 bases from J, leaving 5 bases between. The CDR3 is made up of 14 amino acids. CDR1 SGHTA and CDR2 FQGNSA come from the germline V gene. For the CDR3, the DNA is TGTGCCAGCAGCTTAGCGATCGATAATTCACCCCTCCACTTT. Translated: CASSLAIDNSPLHF.

As concerns this clonotype: A much larger clone is a single base away; this may be a read error. The chain links TRBV7-9 to TRBJ1-2, with D uncertain. Germline CDR1 is SEHNR and CDR2 is FQNEAQ (reference sequence). The CDR3 has 15 amino acids. Trimming left V 0 bases short and J 3 bases short, with 11 bases between. DNA for the CDR3: TGTGCCAGCAGCTTAGCACCGGCGTCTGACTATGGCTACACCTTC. It translates to CASSLAPASDYGYTF.

The chain combines TRBV7-2 with TRBJ2-1, with TRBD2 matching 8 bases. Germline CDR1 is SGHTA and CDR2 is FQGNSA. The CDR3 extends over 12 amino acids. Germline trimming cut 3 bases from V and 11 bases from J; bases unmatched to any gene: 3. The CDR3 bases are TGTGCCAGCAGCTTGGGACTAGGTCAGCAGTTCTTC. Protein sequence: CASSLGLGQQFF.

The chain carries TRBV7-2 and TRBJ2-1, with a weak D call TRBD2 (5 bases). The J call may be in error: the DNA end matches TRBJ2-7 better. CDR1 SGHTA and CDR2 FQGNSA come from the germline V gene. The CDR3 has 15 residues. This chain's CDR3 is CASSSTGSSYNAQYF. The CDR3 region has the DNA TGTGCCAGCAGCTCGACTGGGAGCTCCTACAATGCGCAGTACTTC.

About this clonotype: One end of the junction varies from germline; a read error may be responsible. This rearrangement joins TRBV12-3 or TRBV12-4 to TRBJ1-5; D unresolved. The CDR3 has 14 residues. This CDR3 reads CAGSSVGENQPQHF. In DNA, the CDR3 is TGTGCCGGCAGTTCTGTCGGGGAGAATCAGCCCCAGCATTTT.

This clonotype was seen many times. The chain couples TRBV29-1 to TRBJ2-3; D remains unclear. The V and J ends lost 8 bases and 1 base respectively, with 10 bases between them. Germline V lookup: CDR1 SQVTM, CDR2 ANQGSEA. The CDR3 runs 12 residues. CDR3 region: CSLGQGTDTQYF. CDR3 nucleotides: TGCAGCCTAGGGCAGGGCACAGATACGCAGTATTTT.

The chain is built from TRBV4-2 and TRBJ1-2; D is unclear. There are 16 residues in the CDR3. V was clipped by 0 bases and J by 4 bases, with 15 bases between them. From germline, CDR1 is LGHNA and CDR2 YNFKEQ. CDR3 coding DNA: TGTGCCAGCAGCCAAGATCTTGCAGGAGCCTCCTATGGCTACACCTTC. Residues: CASSQDLAGASYGYTF.

Turning to this clonotype: A much bigger clone sits one base away, suggesting this may be a read error. The chain employs TRBV20-1 and TRBJ2-1, with D unclear. From germline, CDR1 is DFQATT and CDR2 SNEGSKA (reference sequence). The CDR3 has 10 amino acids. CDR3 amino acids: CSARANEQVF. The CDR3 DNA is TGCAGTGCTAGAGCGAATGAGCAGGTCTTC.

CDR3 in amino acids: CASSFGRQEETQYF. In nucleotides, the CDR3 is TGTGCCAGCAGCTTTGGCCGACAAGAAGAGACCCAGTACTTC. This chain uses TRBV7-7 with TRBJ2-5; D is undetermined. CDR3 length: 14 amino acids. V was clipped by 3 bases and J by 3 bases, with 11 bases between them. Germline V CDR1 and CDR2: SSHAT, FNYEAQ (reference sequence).

The table lists this clonotype with a few counts. CDR3 amino acids: CASSQVQVGEKLFF. The CDR3, as DNA: TGCGCCAGCAGCCAAGTCCAGGTCGGTGAAAAACTGTTTTTT. The chain carries TRBV4-1 and TRBJ1-4; D is unclear. The germline V gene has CDR1 MGHRA and CDR2 YSYEKL. This CDR3 has 14 amino acids. Trimming pared 1 base from V and 7 bases from J, leaving 10 bases between.

This clonotype was detected only a few times. V is TRBV7-2 and J is TRBJ1-4; D is uncertain. Germline lookup yields CDR1 SGHTA and CDR2 FQGNSA. This CDR3 has 13 amino acids. V was pared by 2 bases and J by 8 bases, with 9 bases between. CDR3 in amino acids: CASSLTNGEKLFF. The DNA of the CDR3 is TGTGCCAGCAGCTTAACTAACGGGGAAAAACTGTTTTTT.

In its sample, this clonotype was seen once. V is TRBV14 and J is TRBJ2-2; D assignment may be TRBD1 or TRBD2 (6 bases each). This CDR3 is 17 amino acids long. Germline loops: CDR1 SGHDN, CDR2 FVKESK. The V and J ends lost 1 base and 4 bases respectively, with 16 bases between them. The CDR3 is CASSQGVRGPSTGELFF. CDR3 sequence (DNA): TGTGCCAGCAGCCAAGGTGTCCGGGGGCCGAGCACCGGGGAGCTGTTTTTT.

With respect to this clonotype: Being one base from a much bigger clone, this may be a read error. The rearrangement joins TRBV6-1 to TRBJ1-2; D is unclear. The length of the CDR3 is 12 residues. Looked up from germline, CDR1 is MNHNS and CDR2 is SASEGT. CDR3 residues: CAGSEKNYGYTF. The CDR3 bases are TGTGCCGGCAGTGAAAAAAACTATGGCTACACCTTC.

A word on this clonotype: A clone one base away is much larger, so this may be a read error. The CDR3, as DNA: TGCGCCAGCAGCTTGGGGGGGGATCCCTACGAGCAGTTCTTC. Translated, it gives CASSLGGDPYEQFF. The chain has TRBV5-1 and TRBJ2-1, with D perhaps TRBD2 (6 bases). V was pared by 0 bases and J by 10 bases, with 14 bases between. The CDR3 runs 14 residues. Germline loops: CDR1 SGHRS, CDR2 YFSETQ.

A remark on this clonotype: Because it lacks the conserved phenylalanine or tryptophan at the end, this CDR3 is likely a read error. V is TRBV12-3 or TRBV12-4 and J is TRBJ1-4, with D perhaps matching TRBD1 (5 bases). The CDR3 sequence is 14 residues long. The V and J ends lost 3 bases and 6 bases respectively, with 11 bases between them. CDR3 bases: TGTGCCAGCAGTTTTGGTTTGGGGGATGAAAAACTGTTTTCT. Translation gives CASSFGLGDEKLFS.

As for this clonotype: A much larger clonotype is one base distant, so this may be a read error. The chain links TRBV6-2 or TRBV6-3 to TRBJ2-7, with TRBD2 as a possible D gene (5 bases). The DNA end is more similar to TRBJ2-5, so the J call may be wrong. This CDR3 region has 15 residues. Germline CDR1 reads MNHEY; CDR2 reads SVGEGT. As DNA, the CDR3 is TGTGCCAGCAGTTACGCGATGTCTAGCAGTGAGACCCAGTACTTC. Translation gives CASSYAMSSSETQYF.

CDR3 sequence: CASSLVQINTEAFF. CDR3 in DNA: TGTGCCAGCAGCTTAGTACAGATTAACACTGAAGCTTTCTTT. This chain uses TRBV7-6 with TRBJ1-1, with D unresolved. Trimming took off 1 base at V and 2 bases at J, with 8 bases between the two ends. Germline CDR1 is SGHVS and CDR2 is FNYEAQ. CDR3 length equals 14 residues.

In this sample, this clonotype turned up many times. J is TRBJ2-5 and V is TRBV7-2; 7 bases are a match to TRBD1. This CDR3 comprises 15 residues. Germline assignment: CDR1 SGHTA and CDR2 FQGNSA. Trimming took 5 bases from V and 11 from J; bases not matched to a gene: 17. The CDR3: CASSRITDRTIGQYF. The DNA of the CDR3 is TGTGCCAGCAGCCGTATTACGGACAGGACCATCGGGCAGTACTTC.